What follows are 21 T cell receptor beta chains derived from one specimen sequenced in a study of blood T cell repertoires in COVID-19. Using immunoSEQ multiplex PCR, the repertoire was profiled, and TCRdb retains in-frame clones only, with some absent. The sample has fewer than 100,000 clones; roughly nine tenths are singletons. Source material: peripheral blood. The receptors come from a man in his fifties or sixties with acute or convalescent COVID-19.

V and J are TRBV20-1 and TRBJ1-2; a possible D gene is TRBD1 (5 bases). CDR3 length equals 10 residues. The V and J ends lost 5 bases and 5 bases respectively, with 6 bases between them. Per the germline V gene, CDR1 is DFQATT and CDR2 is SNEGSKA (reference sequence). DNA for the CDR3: TGCAGTGCTGGACATTATGGCTACACCTTC. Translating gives CSAGHYGYTF.

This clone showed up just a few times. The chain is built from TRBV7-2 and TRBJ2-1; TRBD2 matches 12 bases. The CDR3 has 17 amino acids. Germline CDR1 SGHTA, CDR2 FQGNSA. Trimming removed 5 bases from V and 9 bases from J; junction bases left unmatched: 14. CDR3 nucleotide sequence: TGTGCCAGCAGCAGTATTCCTAGCGGGAGGGCCGAGGCTGAGCAGTTCTTC. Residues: CASSSIPSGRAEAEQFF.

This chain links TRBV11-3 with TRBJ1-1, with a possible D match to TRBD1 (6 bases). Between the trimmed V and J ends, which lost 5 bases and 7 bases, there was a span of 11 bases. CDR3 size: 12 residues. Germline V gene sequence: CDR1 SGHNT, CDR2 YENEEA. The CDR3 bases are TGTGCCAGCAGCCCAACAGGGATTGAAGCTTTCTTT. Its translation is CASSPTGIEAFF.

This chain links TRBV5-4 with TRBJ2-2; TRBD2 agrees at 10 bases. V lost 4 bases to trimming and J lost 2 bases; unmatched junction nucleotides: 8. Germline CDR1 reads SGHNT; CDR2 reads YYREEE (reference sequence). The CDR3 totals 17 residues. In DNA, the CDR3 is TGTGCCAGCAGCCCCGGACTAGCGGAATTCAACACCGGGGAGCTGTTTTTT. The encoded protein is CASSPGLAEFNTGELFF.

The CDR3 bases are TGTGCCAGCAGTTACGACCCCCGAGCAGGGAAGGATACGCAGTATTTT. Its protein product is CASSYDPRAGKDTQYF. This sequence joins TRBV6-5 and TRBJ2-3; TRBD1 is a possible D gene (5 bases). CDR3 size: 16 residues. Trimming pared 2 bases from V and 6 bases from J, leaving 18 bases between. The germline CDR1 and CDR2 sequences are MNHEY and SVGAGI.

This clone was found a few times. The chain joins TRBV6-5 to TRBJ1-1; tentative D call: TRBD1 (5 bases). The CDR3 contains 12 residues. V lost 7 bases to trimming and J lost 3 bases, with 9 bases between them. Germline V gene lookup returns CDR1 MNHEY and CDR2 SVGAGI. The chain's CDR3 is CASIGDYTEAFF. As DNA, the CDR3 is TGTGCCAGCATCGGGGACTACACTGAAGCTTTCTTT.

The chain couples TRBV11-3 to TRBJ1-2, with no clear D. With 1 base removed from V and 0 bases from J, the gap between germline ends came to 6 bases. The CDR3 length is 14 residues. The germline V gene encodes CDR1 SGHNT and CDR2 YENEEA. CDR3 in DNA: TGTGCCAGCAGCTTAGTAATCGCTAACTATGGCTACACCTTC. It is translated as CASSLVIANYGYTF.

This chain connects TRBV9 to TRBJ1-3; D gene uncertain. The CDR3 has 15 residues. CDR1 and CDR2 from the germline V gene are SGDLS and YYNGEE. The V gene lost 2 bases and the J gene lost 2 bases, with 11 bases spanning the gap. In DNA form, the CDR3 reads TGTGCCAGCAGCGTTCGTTACACCCCTGGAAACACCATATATTTT. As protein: CASSVRYTPGNTIYF.

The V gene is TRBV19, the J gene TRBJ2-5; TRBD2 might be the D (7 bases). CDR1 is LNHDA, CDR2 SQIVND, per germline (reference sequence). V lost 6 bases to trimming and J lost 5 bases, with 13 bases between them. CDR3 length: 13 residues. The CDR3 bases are TGTGCCAGTAGGATAAGGGGGGGGGAGACCCAGTACTTC. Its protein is CASRIRGGETQYF.

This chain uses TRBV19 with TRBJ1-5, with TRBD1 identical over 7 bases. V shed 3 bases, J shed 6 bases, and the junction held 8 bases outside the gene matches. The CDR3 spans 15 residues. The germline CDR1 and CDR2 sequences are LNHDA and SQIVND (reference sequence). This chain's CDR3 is CASSIVRQGGQPQHF. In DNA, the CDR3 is TGTGCCAGTAGTATCGTCCGACAGGGCGGTCAGCCCCAGCATTTT. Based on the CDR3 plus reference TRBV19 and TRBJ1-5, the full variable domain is DGGITQSPKYLFRKEGQNVTLSCEQNLNHDAMYWYRQDPGQGLRLIYYSQIVNDFQKGDIAEGYSVSREKKESFPLTVTSAQKNPTAFYLCASSIVRQGGQPQHFGDGTRLSIL.

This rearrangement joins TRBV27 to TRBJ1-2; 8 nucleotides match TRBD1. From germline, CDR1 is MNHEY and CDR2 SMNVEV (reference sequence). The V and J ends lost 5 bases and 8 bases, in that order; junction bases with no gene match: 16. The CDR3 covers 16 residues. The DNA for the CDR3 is TGTGCCAGCAGTGAGACAGGGGACGGGGGGTGGAGCGGCTACACCTTC. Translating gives CASSETGDGGWSGYTF.

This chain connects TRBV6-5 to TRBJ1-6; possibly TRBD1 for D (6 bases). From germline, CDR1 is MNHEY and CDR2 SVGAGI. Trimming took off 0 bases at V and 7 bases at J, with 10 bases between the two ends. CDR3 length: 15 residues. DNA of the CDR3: TGTGCCAGCAGTTACTCGGACAGACCGAATTCACCCCTCCACTTT. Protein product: CASSYSDRPNSPLHF.

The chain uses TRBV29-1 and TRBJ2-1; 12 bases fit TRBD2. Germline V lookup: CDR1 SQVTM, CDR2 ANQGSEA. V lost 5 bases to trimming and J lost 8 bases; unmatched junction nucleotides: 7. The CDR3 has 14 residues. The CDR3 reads CSVPTSGSGDEQFF. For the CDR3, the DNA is TGCAGCGTTCCGACTAGCGGGAGCGGTGATGAGCAGTTCTTC.

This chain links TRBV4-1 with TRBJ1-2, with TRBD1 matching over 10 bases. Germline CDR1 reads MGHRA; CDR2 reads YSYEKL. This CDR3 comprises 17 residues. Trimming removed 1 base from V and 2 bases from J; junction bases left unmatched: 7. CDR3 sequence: CASSQAAGTGVNYGYTF. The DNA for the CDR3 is TGCGCCAGCAGCCAAGCGGCCGGGACAGGGGTAAACTATGGCTACACCTTC.

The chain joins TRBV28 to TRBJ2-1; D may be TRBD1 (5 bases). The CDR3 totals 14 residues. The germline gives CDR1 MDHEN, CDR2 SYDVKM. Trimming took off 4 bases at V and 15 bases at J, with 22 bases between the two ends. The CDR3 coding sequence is TGTGCCAGCAGTTCAGTCCCCACAGGTATTGGAACGTTCTTC. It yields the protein CASSSVPTGIGTFF.

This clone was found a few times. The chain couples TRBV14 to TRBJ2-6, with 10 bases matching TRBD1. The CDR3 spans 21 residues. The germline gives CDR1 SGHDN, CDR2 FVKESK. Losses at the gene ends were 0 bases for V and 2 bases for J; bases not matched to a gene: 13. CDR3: CASSQDVWTGGPRTGANVLTF. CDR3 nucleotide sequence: TGTGCCAGCAGCCAAGATGTGTGGACAGGGGGACCGCGTACTGGGGCCAACGTCCTGACTTTC.

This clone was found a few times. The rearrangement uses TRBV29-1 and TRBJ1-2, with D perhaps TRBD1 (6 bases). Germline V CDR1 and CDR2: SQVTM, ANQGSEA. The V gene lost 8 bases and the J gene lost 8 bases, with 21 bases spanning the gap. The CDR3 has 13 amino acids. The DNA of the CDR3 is TGCAGCTCGGGGGACACCGAAACGGACGGCTACACCTTC. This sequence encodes CSSGDTETDGYTF. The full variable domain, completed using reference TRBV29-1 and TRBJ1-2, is SAVISQKPSRDICQRGTSLTIQCQVDSQVTMMFWYRQQPGQSLTLIATANQGSEATYESGFVIDKFPISRPNLTFSTLTVSNMSPEDSSIYLCSSGDTETDGYTFGSGTRLTVV.

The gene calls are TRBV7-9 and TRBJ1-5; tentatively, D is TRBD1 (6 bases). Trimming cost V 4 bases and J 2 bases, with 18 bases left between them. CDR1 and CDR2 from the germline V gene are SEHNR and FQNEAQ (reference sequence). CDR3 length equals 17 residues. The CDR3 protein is CASSSGSAGVGNQPQHF. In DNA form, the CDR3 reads TGTGCCAGCAGCTCGGGTTCTGCAGGGGTTGGCAATCAGCCCCAGCATTTT.

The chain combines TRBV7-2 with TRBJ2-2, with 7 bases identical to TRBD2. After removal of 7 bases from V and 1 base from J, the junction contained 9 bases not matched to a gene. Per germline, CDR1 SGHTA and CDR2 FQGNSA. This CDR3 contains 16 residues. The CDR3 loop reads CASISKAGLNTGELFF. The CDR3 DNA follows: TGTGCCAGCATCAGTAAAGCGGGACTGAACACCGGGGAGCTGTTTTTT.

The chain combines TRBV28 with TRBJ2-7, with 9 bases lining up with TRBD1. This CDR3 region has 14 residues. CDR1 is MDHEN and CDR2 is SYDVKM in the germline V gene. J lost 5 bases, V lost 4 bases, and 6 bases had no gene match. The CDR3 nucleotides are TGTGCCAGCAGTTCCTTGACAGGGGGGGACGAGCAGTACTTC. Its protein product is CASSSLTGGDEQYF.

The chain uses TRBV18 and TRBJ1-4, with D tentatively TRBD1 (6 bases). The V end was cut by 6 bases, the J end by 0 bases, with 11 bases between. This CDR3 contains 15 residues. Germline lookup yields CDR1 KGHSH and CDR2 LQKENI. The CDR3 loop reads CASSHYRATNEKLFF. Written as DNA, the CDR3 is TGTGCCAGCTCCCACTACAGGGCAACTAATGAAAAACTGTTTTTT.